The 23 T cell receptor beta chains below all came from one sample that was sequenced in a study of control samples from healthy donors and cancer patients. Profiling relied on immunoSEQ multiplex PCR, and the TCRdb table lists in-frame clones only, not all of them. The sample consists of about 140,000 clones, about 85% of them appearing once. Sequenced sample: blood. These TCRs come from a woman younger than 45 in good health.

The V gene is TRBV5-1, the J gene TRBJ1-1, with D unclear. V was trimmed by 3 bases and J by 7 bases, leaving 16 bases between them. Germline CDR1 and CDR2: SGHRS and YFSETQ. The CDR3 covers 14 residues. CDR3 loop: CASSSVLGFGEAFF. CDR3 bases: TGCGCCAGCAGCTCCGTGCTGGGGTTCGGTGAAGCTTTCTTT.

This chain links TRBV3-1 (or the pseudogene TRBV3-2) with TRBJ1-5, with unresolved D. The CDR3 runs 14 residues. In germline, CDR1 is LGHDT, CDR2 YNNKEL (reference sequence). V gave up 0 bases and J gave up 7 bases, with 10 bases separating them. The CDR3 reads CASSQDLKRQPQHF. CDR3 nucleotide sequence: TGTGCCAGCAGCCAAGATTTAAAAAGACAGCCCCAGCATTTT.

This chain joins TRBV7-9 and TRBJ1-4; TRBD1 might be the D (5 bases). V was pared by 1 base and J by 4 bases, with 10 bases between. The CDR3 has 15 residues. In germline, CDR1 is SEHNR, CDR2 FQNEAQ (reference sequence). In nucleotides, the CDR3 is TGTGCCAGCAGCTTAGGCGGGGGGGATAATGAAAAACTGTTTTTT. Its protein product is CASSLGGGDNEKLFF.

CDR3 DNA: TGCAGCGCTATTGGACTGCTAAACACTGAAGCTTTCTTT. This sequence encodes CSAIGLLNTEAFF. The chain combines TRBV29-1 with TRBJ1-1; D is uncertain. The CDR3 contains 13 residues. V was shortened by 7 bases and J by 2 bases, with 14 bases between the two germline ends. The germline V gene has CDR1 SQVTM and CDR2 ANQGSEA.

The CDR3 is CASSSTSGPYNEQFF. The DNA of the CDR3 is TGCGCCAGCAGTTCCACTAGCGGGCCCTACAATGAGCAGTTCTTC. The chain is built from TRBV5-1 and TRBJ2-1; 9 nucleotides line up with TRBD2. CDR1 SGHRS and CDR2 YFSETQ come from the germline V gene. This CDR3 is 15 amino acids long. V lost 5 bases to trimming and J lost 2 bases; unmatched junction nucleotides: 5.

This clone was counted only a few times. The chain combines TRBV12-3 or TRBV12-4 with TRBJ2-3, with D unclear. The CDR3 has 13 residues. The V gene lost 3 bases and the J gene lost 0 bases, with 4 bases spanning the gap. The CDR3 region is CASSFGSTDTQYF. The DNA of the CDR3 is TGTGCCAGCAGTTTCGGGAGCACAGATACGCAGTATTTT.

This sequence joins TRBV5-5 and TRBJ2-7; no firm D call. V lost 4 bases and J 2 bases, leaving 19 bases between the germline ends. The CDR3 has 16 residues. Germline V gene sequence: CDR1 SGHKS, CDR2 YYEKEE (reference sequence). Written as DNA, the CDR3 is TGTGCCAGCAGCCCCCCACCTGGCTACACCGCCTACGAGCAGTACTTC. Translated: CASSPPPGYTAYEQYF. The full variable domain, in which reference TRBV5-5 and TRBJ2-7 provide the parts outside the CDR3, is DAGVTQSPTHLIKTRGQQVTLRCSPISGHKSVSWYQQVLGQGPQFIFQYYEKEERGRGNFPDRFSARQFPNYSSELNVNALLLGDSALYLCASSPPPGYTAYEQYFGPGTRLTVT.

The J gene is TRBJ2-7, the V gene TRBV24-1; TRBD2 aligns across 11 bases. The ends lost 3 bases at V and 7 bases at J; junction bases unmatched: 7. The CDR3 covers 15 residues. Per the germline V gene, CDR1 is KGHDR and CDR2 is SFDVKD. DNA of the CDR3: TGTGCCACCAGTGATGCGCCCGGGACTAGCGGTGAGCAGTACTTC. As protein: CATSDAPGTSGEQYF.

In DNA form, the CDR3 reads TGCAGCGTTGACCAGACAGGGGCTGAAGCTTTCTTT. The encoded protein is CSVDQTGAEAFF. V gene TRBV29-1 combines with J gene TRBJ1-1; TRBD1 agrees at 8 bases. V was clipped by 3 bases and J by 6 bases; unmatched bases: 3. The CDR3 consists of 12 residues. Germline values: CDR1 SQVTM, CDR2 ANQGSEA.

The J gene is TRBJ2-3, the V gene TRBV20-1; 10 bases align to TRBD1. There are 16 residues in the CDR3. The germline CDR1 and CDR2 sequences are DFQATT and SNEGSKA (reference sequence). V gave up 3 bases and J gave up 4 bases; unmatched junction bases: 10. The CDR3: CSASPGQGGGADTQYF. The CDR3 DNA is TGCAGTGCTAGTCCCGGACAGGGGGGTGGTGCAGATACGCAGTATTTT.

The J gene is TRBJ2-3, the V gene TRBV9, with D perhaps matching TRBD2 (5 bases). The germline CDR1 and CDR2 sequences are SGDLS and YYNGEE. V lost 3 bases to trimming and J lost 4 bases, with 18 bases between them. CDR3 length equals 16 residues. CDR3 coding DNA: TGTGCCAGCAGCGACCGACGGGGAACGTCGGCAGATACGCAGTATTTT. It yields the protein CASSDRRGTSADTQYF.

The CDR3 region has the DNA TGCAGTGCTAGTTCCCCCCTCCTCTTGCTACGGGGGGATGAGCAGTTCTTC. This translates into CSASSPLLLLRGDEQFF. This chain links TRBV20-1 with TRBJ2-1, with 7 bases lining up with TRBD2. The germline V gene has CDR1 DFQATT and CDR2 SNEGSKA (reference sequence). There are 17 residues in the CDR3. J lost 8 bases, V lost 3 bases, and 19 bases had no gene match.

The CDR3 region is CASSLATGGELFF. CDR3 sequence (DNA): TGTGCCAGCAGCTTAGCGACTGGCGGGGAGCTGTTTTTT. The chain joins TRBV7-7 to TRBJ2-2; D is unclear. V was cut by 0 bases and J by 7 bases, with 6 bases left in between. The germline CDR1 and CDR2 sequences are SSHAT and FNYEAQ (reference sequence). The CDR3 length is 13 residues.

The chain joins TRBV2 to TRBJ2-6, with D possibly TRBD2 on 6 matching bases. The length of the CDR3 is 18 residues. Germline V gene data show CDR1 as SNHLY and CDR2 as FYNNEI. The V and J ends lost 3 bases and 0 bases respectively, with 15 bases between them. The CDR3 bases are TGTGCCAGCAGTGATGGTAGCGGACCAACCTCTGGGGCCAACGTCCTGACTTTC. Encoded protein: CASSDGSGPTSGANVLTF.

V is TRBV12-3 or TRBV12-4 and J is TRBJ1-1; the D is unclear. V dropped 6 bases and J dropped 0 bases, with 8 bases sitting between them. The CDR3 consists of 13 residues. The CDR3 bases are TGTGCCAGCAGACTCAACTTGAACACTGAAGCTTTCTTT. Translating gives CASRLNLNTEAFF.

The J gene is TRBJ2-3, the V gene TRBV7-6, with no clear D. Between the trimmed V and J ends, which lost 1 base and 1 base, there was a span of 3 bases. The germline gives CDR1 SGHVS, CDR2 FNYEAQ. CDR3 length: 13 residues. CDR3 residues: CASSLEGTDTQYF. CDR3 sequence (DNA): TGTGCCAGCAGCTTAGAAGGCACAGATACGCAGTATTTT.

Comment on this clone: At one end the junction does not follow the germline gene, possibly because of a read error. The chain uses TRBV11-2 and TRBJ2-1; D perhaps matches TRBD1 (6 bases). This CDR3 is built from 17 residues. Germline lookup yields CDR1 SGHAT and CDR2 FQNNGV. The CDR3 reads CASSLEGRQASHNEQFF. In nucleotides, the CDR3 is TGTGCCAGCAGCCTAGAGGGCAGACAGGCAAGCCACAATGAGCAGTTCTTC.

The rearrangement links TRBV2 to TRBJ2-7; TRBD1 matches at 8 bases. Per the germline V gene, CDR1 is SNHLY and CDR2 is FYNNEI. The V segment lost 4 bases and the J segment 0 bases; nucleotides outside the gene matches: 5. This CDR3 contains 15 residues. The DNA for the CDR3 is TGTGCCAGCAGTGGGCCTGGGACAGGCTCCTACGAGCAGTACTTC. As protein: CASSGPGTGSYEQYF.

CDR3 sequence reads: CASSLGGGGRNNEQFF. The CDR3 bases are TGTGCCAGCAGCTTAGGAGGAGGCGGGAGGAACAATGAGCAGTTCTTC. The chain links TRBV11-3 to TRBJ2-1, with 8 positions matching TRBD2. The CDR3 loop spans 16 amino acids. The junction had 7 bases not matched to a gene; V was cut back by 1 base and J by 5 bases. The germline CDR1 and CDR2 sequences are SGHNT and YENEEA.

The chain carries TRBV28 and TRBJ1-3, with D unresolved. The germline V gene encodes CDR1 MDHEN and CDR2 SYDVKM. The CDR3 length is 15 residues. Trimming shortened V by 6 bases and J by 0 bases, and 12 bases separated the two germline ends. Here the CDR3 reads CASSRIGSSGNTIYF. In DNA form, the CDR3 reads TGTGCCAGCAGCCGAATTGGGAGCTCTGGAAACACCATATATTTT.

The chain employs TRBV11-2 and TRBJ2-1, with 13 bases matching TRBD2. The junction had 6 bases not matched to a gene; V was cut back by 5 bases and J by 8 bases. Germline CDR1 and CDR2: SGHAT and FQNNGV. The CDR3 spans 15 residues. In nucleotides, the CDR3 is TGTGCCAGCAGCCTGGGACTAGCGGGATTTGATGAGCAGTTCTTC. Its translation is CASSLGLAGFDEQFF.

The chain has TRBV18 and TRBJ2-7, with D uncertain. Trimming stripped 0 bases from V and 3 bases from J, with 12 bases between. The CDR3 is made up of 15 amino acids. Germline CDR1 is KGHSH and CDR2 is LQKENI. The CDR3 loop is CASSPPTGIFYEQYF. In nucleotides, the CDR3 is TGTGCCAGCTCACCACCTACGGGTATCTTCTACGAGCAGTACTTC.

The chain couples TRBV7-9 to TRBJ2-3, with unresolved D. The V gene's germline CDR1 is SEHNR and CDR2 FQNEAQ (reference sequence). The V and J ends lost 5 bases and 2 bases respectively, with 2 bases between them. The CDR3 totals 11 residues. The CDR3, as DNA: TGTGCCAGCAGCCTCACAGATACGCAGTATTTT. This sequence encodes CASSLTDTQYF.